This TCR beta chain came from a study of control samples from healthy donors and cancer patients. TCRdb's copy holds only in-frame clones and misses some; the assay was immunoSEQ multiplex PCR. The sample carries around 100,000 clones, more than 90% recorded once. This CDR3 spans 14 amino acids. Germline V gene sequence: CDR1 MRHNA, CDR2 SNTAGT. The J segment lost 6 bases and the V segment lost 6 bases, leaving 8 bases of the junction unmatched. The chain employs TRBV6-4 and TRBJ1-1; 9 nucleotides agree with TRBD1. This TCR was sampled from a human donor in good health. The donor label of this sample is uncertain. Material: blood. Here the CDR3 DNA reads TGTGCCAGCAGACCCACAGGGGGCTTTGCTGAAGCTTTCTTT. Translation: CASRPTGGFAEAFF.